The next 13 T cell receptor beta chains were all read from a single sample in a study of T cell responses to AZD1222 COVID-19 vaccine. TCRdb's copy holds only in-frame clones and misses some; the assay was immunoSEQ multiplex PCR. The profile shows 200,000 or so clones, about 92% of them singletons. Source: peripheral blood, taken on day 0 of AZD1222 vaccination. The receptors shown here come from an adult in good health.

This rearrangement joins TRBV6-2 or TRBV6-3 to TRBJ1-5; 9 bases align to TRBD1. The CDR3 runs 15 residues. Trimming took 6 bases from V and 6 from J; bases not matched to a gene: 9. CDR1 and CDR2 from the germline V gene are MNHEY and SVGEGT. CDR3 protein: CASSAEGQGFQPQHF. The CDR3 DNA sequence: TGTGCCAGCAGCGCAGAGGGACAGGGATTTCAGCCCCAGCATTTT.

This chain links TRBV28 with TRBJ2-7; D is ambiguous. Germline assignment: CDR1 MDHEN and CDR2 SYDVKM. Deletions cut 6 bases from V and 4 bases from J, with 22 bases between. The CDR3 length is 16 residues. The DNA for the CDR3 is TGTGCCAGCAGCCGGGCGGACGGTCCCCTAGGGTACGAGCAGTACTTC. It is translated as CASSRADGPLGYEQYF.

This CDR3 is CASSFGTGSYEQYF. As DNA, the CDR3 is TGTGCCAGCAGTTTCGGGACAGGGTCCTACGAGCAGTACTTC. This chain links TRBV27 with TRBJ2-7, with 9 bases fitting TRBD1. With V trimmed by 3 bases and J by 1 base, 1 base remained unmatched. The CDR3 length is 14 residues. CDR1 MNHEY and CDR2 SMNVEV come from the germline V gene (reference sequence).

DNA for the CDR3: TGTGCCAGCAGCCACCTTGACAGGGGAGAACGTCGGTATGGCTACACCTTC. Translated: CASSHLDRGERRYGYTF. This chain connects TRBV16 to TRBJ1-2, with 8 bases fitting TRBD1. CDR1 and CDR2 from the germline V gene are KGHSY and FQNENV. After removal of 3 bases from V and 5 bases from J, the junction contained 14 bases not matched to a gene. The CDR3 is 17 residues long. Together with reference TRBV16 and TRBJ1-2, the CDR3 gives the full variable domain: GEEVAQTPKHLVRGEGQKAKLYCAPIKGHSYVFWYQQVLKNEFKFLISFQNENVFDETGMPKERFSAKCLPNSPCSLEIQATKLEDSAVYFCASSHLDRGERRYGYTFGSGTRLTVV.

The V gene is TRBV20-1, the J gene TRBJ1-6, with TRBD1 matching over 9 bases. After removal of 6 bases from V and 10 bases from J, the junction contained 1 base not matched to a gene. This CDR3 contains 11 residues. Germline values: CDR1 DFQATT, CDR2 SNEGSKA (reference sequence). In nucleotides, the CDR3 is TGCAGTGCACAGGGGGCCTCACCCCTCCACTTT. Translation gives CSAQGASPLHF.

The table lists this clone with a count of one. V gene TRBV28 combines with J gene TRBJ1-2, with TRBD1 as a possible D gene (6 bases). Germline V gene data show CDR1 as MDHEN and CDR2 as SYDVKM. Trimming cost V 6 bases and J 3 bases, with 20 bases left between them. The CDR3 extends over 16 amino acids. CDR3 in amino acids: CASSPPFGGPDYGYTF. CDR3 nucleotides: TGTGCCAGCAGCCCCCCTTTTGGGGGGCCGGACTATGGCTACACCTTC.

This chain links TRBV15 with TRBJ1-1; 8 nucleotides align to TRBD1. The CDR3 is 13 residues long. The germline CDR1 and CDR2 sequences are LNHNV and YYDKDF (reference sequence). V was clipped by 5 bases and J by 7 bases; unmatched bases: 6. CDR3 nucleotides: TGTGCCACCAGCGGTGGGACAGGCGGTGAAGCTTTCTTT. This sequence encodes CATSGGTGGEAFF.

This sequence joins TRBV6-5 and TRBJ2-1; D may be TRBD1 (5 bases). V was pared by 7 bases and J by 4 bases, with 11 bases between. The CDR3 runs to 13 residues. Germline V gene sequence: CDR1 MNHEY, CDR2 SVGAGI. The CDR3 is CASIGGAYNEQFF. The CDR3 DNA reads as TGTGCCAGCATAGGTGGGGCGTACAATGAGCAGTTCTTC.

In this sample, this clone turned up once. V is TRBV13 and J is TRBJ1-2, with TRBD1 matching over 7 bases. Germline assignment: CDR1 PRHDT and CDR2 FYEKMQ (reference sequence). V lost 6 bases to trimming and J lost 6 bases; unmatched junction nucleotides: 16. The CDR3 extends over 16 amino acids. Here the CDR3 DNA reads TGTGCCAGCAGACCCCCCCCGGCAGGGGGAGAGAATGGCTACACCTTC. It yields the protein CASRPPPAGGENGYTF.

The chain uses TRBV19 and TRBJ1-2; 7 bases line up with TRBD1. The CDR3 is 15 residues long. CDR1 and CDR2 from the germline V gene are LNHDA and SQIVND (reference sequence). V lost 8 bases and J lost 1; bases outside the gene matches: 10. In DNA, the CDR3 is TGTGCCAGTGTGGGTGCGGCAGGGGGTAACTATGGCTACACCTTC. This translates into CASVGAAGGNYGYTF.

This chain joins TRBV6-5 and TRBJ1-2; D is ambiguous. CDR1 MNHEY and CDR2 SVGAGI come from the germline V gene. This CDR3 has 13 amino acids. Trimming pared 6 bases from V and 5 bases from J, leaving 13 bases between. In DNA form, the CDR3 reads TGTGCCAGCAGACCAGAAAGGATATATGGCTACACCTTC. Amino acid sequence: CASRPERIYGYTF.

The V and J genes are TRBV5-5 and TRBJ1-5; D remains unclear. V was trimmed by 4 bases and J by 5 bases, leaving 7 bases between them. Germline-derived CDR1 and CDR2 are SGHKS and YYEKEE (reference sequence). The CDR3 is 12 residues long. The CDR3 DNA reads as TGTGCCAGCAGCATCTTTGATCAGCCCCAGCATTTT. As protein: CASSIFDQPQHF. The full variable domain, in which reference TRBV5-5 and TRBJ1-5 provide the parts outside the CDR3, is DAGVTQSPTHLIKTRGQQVTLRCSPISGHKSVSWYQQVLGQGPQFIFQYYEKEERGRGNFPDRFSARQFPNYSSELNVNALLLGDSALYLCASSIFDQPQHFGDGTRLSIL.

The count of this clone is one. This sequence joins TRBV4-1 and TRBJ1-4, with 7 bases matching TRBD1. Trimming cost V 2 bases and J 2 bases; bases outside gene matches: 2. This CDR3 region has 15 residues. Germline CDR1 is MGHRA and CDR2 is YSYEKL. The CDR3 nucleotides are TGCGCCAGCAGCCAACCACAGGGGACTAATGAAAAACTGTTTTTT. The encoded protein is CASSQPQGTNEKLFF.